These T cell receptor beta chains were read from a single sample in a study of cytomegalovirus exposure and HLA in healthy donors. Sequenced by immunoSEQ multiplex PCR; TCRdb stores in-frame clones only, minus some. The sample lists 100,000 to 150,000 clones, more than 60% occurring once. Sequenced: PBMCs. The receptors shown here come from a woman aged 40 to 50 in good health and CMV-seronegative. Both conserved end residues are trimmed from each CDR3. The order of the fields is J gene, V gene, CDR3 length, CDR3 protein.

j_gene: .; v_gene: TRBV6-5; len: 11; CDR3aa: ASFKEGSYEQY
j_gene: TRBJ2-5; v_gene: TRBV11-3; len: 11; CDR3aa: ASSFQGSETQY
j_gene: TRBJ2-1; v_gene: TRBV14; len: 12; CDR3aa: ASSQDRMRGEQF
j_gene: TRBJ2-1; v_gene: TRBV6-4; len: 14; CDR3aa: ASSESSGSGYNEQF
j_gene: TRBJ2-1; v_gene: TRBV30; len: 15; CDR3aa: AWSAGTSGGLGYEQF
j_gene: .; v_gene: TRBV7-2; len: 15; CDR3aa: ASSLVVGGADKYEQY
j_gene: TRBJ2-2; v_gene: TRBV7-2; len: 15; CDR3aa: ASSFIFGTSGTGELF
j_gene: TRBJ2-2; v_gene: TRBV5-1; len: 14; CDR3aa: ASSRELAGGPGELF
j_gene: TRBJ1-5; v_gene: TRBV28; len: 14; CDR3aa: ASSLYDRGSNQPQH
j_gene: TRBJ2-4; v_gene: TRBV4-1; len: 15; CDR3aa: ASSQVAGGPGEDIQY
j_gene: TRBJ2-7; v_gene: TRBV4-3; len: 13; CDR3aa: ASSFRLTGPYEQY
j_gene: TRBJ2-2; v_gene: TRBV19; len: 14; CDR3aa: ASSTTSGIGTGELF
j_gene: TRBJ2-3; v_gene: TRBV5-1; len: 14; CDR3aa: ASSFQLAGGQDTQY
j_gene: TRBJ2-7; v_gene: TRBV11-2; len: 14; CDR3aa: ASSPPSGRAPYEQY
j_gene: TRBJ1-1; v_gene: TRBV6-1; len: 11; CDR3aa: ASSKPTGTEAF
j_gene: TRBJ1-5; v_gene: TRBV28; len: 14; CDR3aa: ASSSLGGGGNQPQH
j_gene: TRBJ2-1; v_gene: TRBV2; len: 14; CDR3aa: ATPKRGGGAAYEQF
j_gene: TRBJ1-1; v_gene: TRBV9; len: 11; CDR3aa: ASSPPQGIEAF
j_gene: TRBJ2-3; v_gene: TRBV7-9; len: 14; CDR3aa: ASSLAFGSGADTQY
j_gene: TRBJ2-6; v_gene: TRBV11-2; len: 14; CDR3aa: ASRHWRGSGANVLT
j_gene: TRBJ1-1; v_gene: TRBV7-3; len: 11; CDR3aa: ASSGQGDTEAF
j_gene: TRBJ2-2; v_gene: TRBV5-1; len: 11; CDR3aa: ASGQGGTGELF
j_gene: TRBJ2-7; v_gene: TRBV5-1; len: 13; CDR3aa: ASSPRQGTSYEQY
j_gene: TRBJ1-2; v_gene: TRBV19; len: 11; CDR3aa: ASSMRVFYGYT
j_gene: TRBJ2-1; v_gene: TRBV14; len: 15; CDR3aa: ASSQGRFGGRDNEQF
j_gene: TRBJ1-1; v_gene: TRBV5-1; len: 14; CDR3aa: ASSLVYAGMNTEAF
j_gene: TRBJ2-7; v_gene: TRBV9; len: 14; CDR3aa: ASSVGGGPGVYEQY
j_gene: TRBJ2-3; v_gene: TRBV6-4; len: 13; CDR3aa: ASSDVASGRVTQY
j_gene: TRBJ1-5; v_gene: TRBV7-2; len: 15; CDR3aa: ASSWTGTAYSNQPQH
j_gene: TRBJ1-5; v_gene: TRBV6-5; len: 12; CDR3aa: ASRPDSVNQPQH
j_gene: TRBJ1-2; v_gene: TRBV6-5; len: 11; CDR3aa: ASSYSARASYT
j_gene: TRBJ2-7; v_gene: TRBV19; len: 12; CDR3aa: ASTDRVGSYEQY
j_gene: TRBJ2-1; v_gene: TRBV7-8; len: 14; CDR3aa: ASSPLRRLPKDEQF
j_gene: TRBJ2-5; v_gene: TRBV11-3; len: 11; CDR3aa: ASSHRVGETQY
j_gene: TRBJ1-2; v_gene: TRBV7-2; len: 14; CDR3aa: ASSFGTGDLSYGYT
j_gene: TRBJ2-7; v_gene: TRBV2; len: 13; CDR3aa: ASSESREAGYEQY
j_gene: TRBJ1-6; v_gene: TRBV14; len: 12; CDR3aa: ASSQAGVGSPLH
j_gene: TRBJ1-6; v_gene: TRBV27; len: 13; CDR3aa: ASSLGNRVYSPLH
j_gene: TRBJ2-3; v_gene: TRBV2; len: 16; CDR3aa: ASSEAGGWGYKADTQY